This record concerns one T cell receptor (beta chain) sequence. Its cognate antigen is unknown. Time point in this sample: patch test 3, about 24 weeks after DPC sensitization. Specified treatment: therapeutic diphenylcyclopropenone sensitization with weekly scalp DPC. Extraction of total RNA was performed on unfractionated whole blood. Each CDR3 protein is one row after TCRdb ran MiXCR on the RACE reads. Here the sample spans 95,000 to 150,000 distinct CDR3 sequences, about 11% being singletons. This sample is drawn from a study of human T cells and chemical hapten exposure. Across the study: The patient population, which was mostly female, had alopecia areata, totalis or universalis.

Study results and caveats: Expanded TCRs were compared with controls, and the expanded TCRs formed significantly more large CDR3 similarity clusters. It should be noted that donors had alopecia, so their immune response may differ from healthy people's.

The source of this sequence is a woman aged 45-65 years with alopecia areata. Some clones in this sample may be carry-over from other donors' samples. The input for sequencing was whole blood, taken in connection with sensitization to the hapten diphenylcyclopropenone (DPC).

The CDR3: CAWSVRDSGGLYEQYF. The CDR3 DNA reads as TGTGCCTGGAGTGTACGGGATAGCGGGGGCCTCTACGAGCAGTACTTC. The chain couples TRBV30 to TRBJ2-7, with 9 bases identical to TRBD2. This CDR3 has 16 residues. Germline-derived CDR1 and CDR2 are GTSNPN and SVGIG (reference sequence). Trimming at V came to 0 bases and at J to 3 bases, leaving 9 bases not matched to a gene.